This T cell receptor beta chain originates from a study of OX40 agonist ivuxolimab in advanced cancers. This CDR3 region has 15 residues. Unmatched junction bases numbered 11, after V lost 4 bases and J lost 7 bases. The germline gives CDR1 MNHNS, CDR2 SASEGT. Findings and limits, study-wide: The mean number of expanded clones was higher in CD8+ T cells than in CD4+. Blood T cells, both CD4+ and CD8+, expanded clonally by week 6 at 0.1 to 3.0 mg/kg.

TCRdb's copy holds only in-frame clones and misses some; the assay was immunoSEQ multiplex PCR. Here the sample spans tens of thousands of clones, roughly 90% being singletons. The cohort excluded patients with autoimmune disease history or systemic immunosuppression. Notes on this clone: The antigen remains undetermined.

The rearrangement uses TRBV6-1 and TRBJ1-1; 8 bases agree with TRBD1. Sequences were derived from CD4+ or CD8+ T cells sorted from blood, sampled in a trial of the OX40 agonist ivuxolimab. The receptor was isolated from an adult with an advanced solid tumor such as melanoma, head and neck, liver or kidney cancer. CDR3 DNA sequence: TGTGCCAGCAGTGGGAATCAGGGGGCGAGAGGTGAAGCTTTCTTT. Translating it yields CASSGNQGARGEAFF.